The source of this T cell receptor beta chain is a study of regulatory T cells in long-lasting Graves disease. In germline, CDR1 is SGHVS, CDR2 FNYEAQ. Trimming took 5 bases from V and 7 from J; bases not matched to a gene: 17. This CDR3 is 17 amino acids long. Remarks on this clonotype: Its cognate antigen is unknown.

HTBI primers from iRepertoire and Arm-PCR of CDR3 regions yielded the TCR beta libraries. TCRdb recomputed calls from the multiplex PCR reads with MiXCR, one row per CDR3 protein. The repertoire has 450,000 to 700,000 distinct CDR3 sequences, approximately 12% of them found once; the top ten carry 10%. Study-wide results and limits: The study found TRBV28, TRBJ1-2 and TRBJ2-5 favored in persistent disease.

The time point denotes: newly diagnosed GD, antithyroid drugs for less than 3 months. Extracted RNA from PBMCs served as the source of the TCR library. A further study also used this sample, focusing on T cells in Graves' hyperthyroidism and ophthalmopathy.

The specimen was peripheral blood mononuclear cells (PBMCs), collected at new diagnosis, from a patient treated with antithyroid drugs. The TCR was taken from a man aged 25 to 40 with Graves disease. The V gene is TRBV7-6, the J gene TRBJ2-5; TRBD2 matches 9 bases. This chain's CDR3 is CASSHDRGSGSVGTQYF. The DNA of the CDR3 is TGTGCCAGCAGCCACGACCGTGGTAGCGGGAGCGTCGGGACCCAGTACTTC.